This T cell receptor (beta chain) was sequenced during a study of shared clonotypes between healthy human individuals. On the study more broadly: CD4 naive and memory got three plates each, CD8 naive two, CD8 memory one.

Assay: immunoSEQ multiplex PCR; the TCRdb copy retains only in-frame clones and omits some. In the table there are around 700,000 clones, about 78% of which are singletons. Note on this clone: What it binds is not known.

Donors were healthy HIV-negative adults without recently reported acute infections or vaccinations. CD4+ cell separation produced CD45RA+ naive and CD45RA-negative memory subsets. Findings and limits, study-wide: Several donors showed sharing of roughly 5% of naive CD4 clonotypes.

The sample comprised memory CD4+ T cells sorted from blood. Described subset: CD45RA-negative fraction. The TCR sequence derives from a young woman in good health.

CDR3 in amino acids: CASTLETGFYEQYF. In DNA, the CDR3 is TGCGCCAGTACCCTGGAGACAGGATTTTACGAGCAGTACTTC. V is TRBV5-1 and J is TRBJ2-7; a possible D gene is TRBD1 (6 bases). Germline V gives CDR1 SGHRS, CDR2 YFSETQ. CDR3 length equals 14 residues. Trimming took off 8 bases at V and 4 bases at J, with 19 bases between the two ends.